This T cell receptor beta chain was observed in a study of shared clonotypes between healthy human individuals. As for the study in general: In total, the donors were two women and three men aged 18 to 49. Whole-study results and caveats: Sampling was confined to blood; repertoires within tissues likely differ. The study drew on few donors, limiting represented genetic and exposure-history diversity.

A word on this clone: The target antigen is unknown.

Method: immunoSEQ multiplex PCR; TCRdb's copy keeps in-frame clones and lacks some. This sample has some 530,000 clones, with about 78% found just once. About 100 million PBMCs were counted before genomic DNA extraction. Germline assignment: CDR1 SGHRS and CDR2 YFSETQ. The CDR3 totals 13 residues. V is TRBV5-1 and J is TRBJ2-5, with a tentative D call TRBD1 (5 bases). The end of the DNA aligns better with TRBJ2-7, so the J call may be wrong. The specimen was PBMCs. The clonotype was recovered from a woman aged 35 to 49 in good health. Some clones in this sample may be carry-over from other donors' samples. The CDR3 region has the DNA TGCGCCAGCAGCCCAGGGTGGTACCACGAGCAGTACTTC. It codes for CASSPGWYHEQYF.